The 2 T cell receptor beta chains listed next were all sequenced from one sample in a study of T cells in Graves' hyperthyroidism and ophthalmopathy. Template material for amplifying TCR beta CDR3 regions consisted of RNA transcripts. A set of HTBI primers served as the primers for a first-round RT-PCR of the TCR CDR3. TCRdb recomputed calls from the multiplex PCR reads with MiXCR, one row per CDR3 protein. The profile covers roughly 720,000 distinct CDR3 sequences, with around 16% appearing a single time and 15% to 18% taken by the ten largest. Material: blood. These receptors came from a man aged 45-65 years with Graves' hyperthyroidism.

This chain joins TRBV5-6 and TRBJ1-5; D might be TRBD1 (5 bases). The CDR3 is 15 amino acids. Germline values: CDR1 SGHDT, CDR2 YYEEEE. The V gene lost 0 bases and the J gene lost 2 bases, with 9 bases spanning the gap. The CDR3: CASSLAGYGNQPQHF. CDR3 bases: TGTGCCAGCAGCTTGGCAGGGTATGGCAATCAGCCCCAGCATTTT.

This clonotype was counted between two and nine times. V is TRBV20-1 and J is TRBJ2-1; D perhaps matches TRBD1 (5 bases). Between the trimmed V and J ends, which lost 0 bases and 9 bases, there was a span of 15 bases. The CDR3 is 14 residues long. Germline V gene sequence: CDR1 DFQATT, CDR2 SNEGSKA (reference sequence). The CDR3 sequence is CSARDLDSTGEQFF. For the CDR3, the DNA is TGCAGTGCTAGAGACCTCGACAGCACGGGTGAGCAGTTCTTC.